This passage covers 25 T cell receptor beta chains from one sample sequenced in a study of cytomegalovirus exposure and HLA in healthy donors (dated 2017 in TCRdb). The library was prepared using the immunoSEQ multiplex PCR assay. For the multiplex PCR, a mixture combining 60 forward primers for TCR Vbeta segments and 13 reverse primers for TCR Jbeta segments was used. TCRdb retrieved this table from immuneACCESS and kept in-frame rearrangements only. Not all clones are present; in checked studies, unresolved V genes account for under half, and no reason is known for the remainder. The sample table holds some 66,000 clones, of which approximately 81% were seen once. The ten largest clones take up over 2.5% of the sample. Sequenced sample: PBMCs. These receptors came from a woman aged 25 to 39 in good health and CMV-seronegative.

The CDR3 DNA is TGCGCCAGCAGCCAATCCATAGGAGTTCCTGAAGCTTTCTTT. Its translation is CASSQSIGVPEAFF. The chain uses TRBV4-1 and TRBJ1-1; no reliable D call. The length of the CDR3 is 14 residues. V shed 2 bases and J shed 6 bases, with 13 bases lying between them. Germline CDR1 MGHRA, CDR2 YSYEKL.

This clone appeared once. Here the CDR3 DNA reads TGTGCCAGCAGCGCGTCTAGCGGGGGGAACCAAGAGACCCAGTACTTC. Residues: CASSASSGGNQETQYF. The chain couples TRBV9 to TRBJ2-5; TRBD2 matches at 11 bases. The length of the CDR3 is 16 residues. Germline assignment: CDR1 SGDLS and CDR2 YYNGEE. The J segment lost 0 bases and the V segment lost 3 bases, leaving 4 bases of the junction unmatched.

The rearrangement uses TRBV7-2 and TRBJ1-3; the match to TRBD1 covers 9 bases. The V segment lost 5 bases and the J segment 0 bases; nucleotides outside the gene matches: 2. CDR3 size: 15 residues. From germline, CDR1 is SGHTA and CDR2 FQGNSA. In DNA form, the CDR3 reads TGTGCCAGCAGCAGGGACAGGGTCTCTGGAAACACCATATATTTT. This codes for CASSRDRVSGNTIYF.

The chain is built from TRBV18 and TRBJ2-2, with 7 bases identical to TRBD1. Germline lookup yields CDR1 KGHSH and CDR2 LQKENI. This CDR3 contains 16 residues. V was pared by 2 bases and J by 5 bases, with 8 bases of the junction left unmatched. CDR3 sequence (DNA): TGTGCCAGCTCACCAGAGGGACAGTACGTTACCGGGGAGCTGTTTTTT. It encodes CASSPEGQYVTGELFF.

The chain has TRBV11-3 and TRBJ2-3; 8 bases line up with TRBD2. The CDR3 covers 16 residues. The V segment lost 1 base and the J segment 4 bases; nucleotides outside the gene matches: 7. Germline assignment: CDR1 SGHNT and CDR2 YENEEA. CDR3 residues: CASSLGSSGGPDTQYF. CDR3 DNA: TGTGCCAGCAGCTTAGGGTCCAGCGGGGGCCCAGATACGCAGTATTTT.

The gene calls are TRBV27 and TRBJ2-1, with D maybe TRBD2 (5 bases). In germline, CDR1 is MNHEY, CDR2 SMNVEV (reference sequence). V lost 2 bases and J lost 7, with 18 bases in between. The CDR3 contains 16 residues. The chain's CDR3 is CASSLVESTPGNEQFF. CDR3 DNA: TGTGCCAGCAGTTTAGTAGAGTCCACTCCGGGGAATGAGCAGTTCTTC.

V and J are TRBV29-1 and TRBJ2-7, with 7 bases that match TRBD1. CDR1 and CDR2 (germline): SQVTM, ANQGSEA. V lost 5 bases, J lost 3 bases, and 4 bases stayed unmatched. The CDR3 has 12 amino acids. CDR3 sequence reads: CSVSGQLYEQYF. CDR3 nucleotides: TGCAGCGTTTCGGGACAGCTCTACGAGCAGTACTTC.

The CDR3 DNA reads as TGTGCCAGCAGCCCACAGGGCACCGGGGAGCTGTTTTTT. Protein sequence: CASSPQGTGELFF. This rearrangement joins TRBV7-2 to TRBJ2-2; D might be TRBD1 (6 bases). Trimming pared 5 bases from V and 4 bases from J, leaving 8 bases between. The CDR3 consists of 13 residues. The germline CDR1 and CDR2 sequences are SGHTA and FQGNSA.

The V gene is TRBV2, the J gene TRBJ2-3; TRBD2 matches 14 bases. The CDR3 loop spans 16 amino acids. With V trimmed by 9 bases and J by 4 bases, 9 bases remained unmatched. Looked up from germline, CDR1 is SNHLY and CDR2 is FYNNEI. The CDR3 coding sequence is TGTGCCAGGACAAGACTAGCGGGGGGGCGGGCAGATACGCAGTATTTT. It specifies CARTRLAGGRADTQYF.

The rearrangement links TRBV19 to TRBJ2-5, with 11 bases fitting TRBD1. The DNA end is more similar to TRBJ2-7, so the J call may be wrong. The CDR3 loop spans 14 amino acids. The germline gives CDR1 LNHDA, CDR2 SQIVND (reference sequence). CDR3 sequence reads: CASSGTGGSYEQYF. In DNA form, the CDR3 reads TGTGCCAGTAGTGGGACAGGGGGTTCCTACGAGCAGTACTTC.

The CDR3 DNA sequence: TGCGCCAGCAGCTTGGAATGGACAGGGTCCGCTGGAAACACCATATATTTT. Amino acids: CASSLEWTGSAGNTIYF. The chain links TRBV5-1 to TRBJ1-3; 8 bases fit TRBD1. The germline CDR1 and CDR2 sequences are SGHRS and YFSETQ. The CDR3 covers 17 residues. The V gene end was trimmed by 0 bases and the J gene end by 2 bases; junction bases not matched to a gene: 7.

The V call is TRBV4-3, the J call TRBJ2-2; a possible D gene is TRBD2 (6 bases). The V gene lost 3 bases and the J gene lost 4 bases, with 15 bases spanning the gap. The CDR3 is made up of 16 amino acids. Per the germline V gene, CDR1 is LGHNA and CDR2 is YSLEER. CDR3 residues: CASSQVPLGGTGELFF. The CDR3 coding sequence is TGCGCCAGCAGCCAGGTTCCCTTGGGGGGCACCGGGGAGCTGTTTTTT.

The chain combines TRBV12-5 with TRBJ1-5; maybe TRBD1 (5 bases). The V end lost 0 bases, the J end lost 4 bases, and 16 bases lay between the germline ends. Germline V lookup: CDR1 LGHNT, CDR2 FRNRAP. The CDR3 totals 17 residues. DNA of the CDR3: TGTGCTAGTGGTTTGGTACTTAAGGGGCAGACAAATCAGCCCCAGCATTTT. Translating it yields CASGLVLKGQTNQPQHF.

The chain combines TRBV7-6 with TRBJ1-2, with a tentative D call TRBD1 (5 bases). The V end lost 0 bases, the J end lost 7 bases, and 9 bases lay between the germline ends. Per the germline V gene, CDR1 is SGHVS and CDR2 is FNYEAQ. The CDR3 runs 13 residues. CDR3 in DNA: TGTGCCAGCAGCTTAGCGCAGGGTTCTGGCTACACCTTC. This codes for CASSLAQGSGYTF.

In this sample, this clone turned up a few times. V gene TRBV5-4 combines with J gene TRBJ1-1, with D unresolved. V lost 1 base and J 4 bases, leaving 8 bases between the germline ends. In germline, CDR1 is SGHNT, CDR2 YYREEE (reference sequence). The CDR3 is 13 residues long. The CDR3 coding sequence is TGTGCCAGCAGCTTGACAGAGGGCACTGAAGCTTTCTTT. This codes for CASSLTEGTEAFF.

The V and J genes are TRBV11-2 and TRBJ2-1; 8 bases align to TRBD2. This CDR3 contains 15 residues. Unmatched junction bases numbered 8, after V lost 1 base and J lost 9 bases. CDR1 SGHAT and CDR2 FQNNGV come from the germline V gene. The CDR3 region is CASSLVLGLAGEQFF. The CDR3 DNA reads as TGTGCCAGCAGCTTAGTACTGGGGCTAGCGGGTGAGCAGTTCTTC.

The genes are TRBV7-9 and TRBJ2-3; 9 bases line up with TRBD2. Germline V gives CDR1 SEHNR, CDR2 FQNEAQ (reference sequence). With V trimmed by 4 bases and J by 0 bases, 8 bases remained unmatched. The CDR3 loop spans 17 amino acids. The chain's CDR3 is CASSSDLAGPSTDTQYF. The CDR3 DNA reads TGTGCCAGCAGCTCCGACCTAGCGGGGCCTAGCACAGATACGCAGTATTTT.

The chain combines TRBV21-1 with TRBJ1-5; the D call of TRBD1 is as the table states it, not checked on the DNA. TRBV21-1 is reported as a pseudogene. The CDR3 runs to 17 residues. The CDR3 is CASSKGARGMSNQPQHF. The CDR3 DNA follows: TGTGCCAGCAGCAAAGGTGCCAGGGGGATGAGCAATCAGCCCCAGCATTTT.

The chain uses TRBV28 and TRBJ2-3; the match to TRBD1 covers 11 bases. Losses at the gene ends were 6 bases for V and 3 bases for J; bases not matched to a gene: 8. This CDR3 spans 16 amino acids. Germline CDR1 MDHEN, CDR2 SYDVKM. CDR3 sequence: CASRRPGQGVTDTQYF. The CDR3 coding sequence is TGTGCCAGCAGGCGTCCGGGACAGGGGGTAACAGATACGCAGTATTTT.

This clone was recorded once. The chain joins TRBV4-3 to TRBJ1-4, with a tentative D call TRBD1 (5 bases). V was pared by 4 bases and J by 0 bases, with 12 bases between. This CDR3 comprises 16 residues. From germline, CDR1 is LGHNA and CDR2 YSLEER. DNA for the CDR3: TGCGCCAGCAGCCGGGGGGTTGGGGCAACTAATGAAAAACTGTTTTTT. Its translation is CASSRGVGATNEKLFF.

The rearrangement uses TRBV5-1 and TRBJ2-1, with TRBD2 as a possible D gene (6 bases). Germline lookup yields CDR1 SGHRS and CDR2 YFSETQ. This CDR3 is built from 15 residues. Trimming cost V 8 bases and J 4 bases, with 19 bases left between them. The CDR3 is CASRFETRGYNEQFF. The CDR3 region has the DNA TGCGCCAGTCGGTTTGAGACTAGGGGTTACAATGAGCAGTTCTTC.

This clone was seen only a few times. The J gene is TRBJ2-7, the V gene TRBV7-9; D gene unclear. The V and J ends lost 3 bases and 6 bases respectively, with 6 bases between them. The CDR3 has 11 residues. The germline gives CDR1 SEHNR, CDR2 FQNEAQ (reference sequence). For the CDR3, the DNA is TGTGCCAGCAGCTTCCACTCCGAGCAGTACTTC. It translates to CASSFHSEQYF. The entire variable domain, with the rest obtained from reference TRBV7-9 and TRBJ2-7, is as follows: DTGVSQNPRHKITKRGQNVTFRCDPISEHNRLYWYRQTLGQGPEFLTYFQNEAQLEKSRLLSDRFSAERPKGSFSTLEIQRTEQGDSAMYLCASSFHSEQYFGPGTRLTVT.

The J gene is TRBJ1-2, the V gene TRBV4-3; the D gene is possibly TRBD1 (6 bases). The CDR3 has 14 amino acids. The ends were cut back, 0 bases at V and 5 bases at J, with 10 bases in the middle. Germline V CDR1 and CDR2: LGHNA, YSLEER. The CDR3 sequence is CASSQDNREYGYTF. CDR3 bases: TGCGCCAGCAGCCAAGACAACAGGGAATATGGCTACACCTTC.

The chain joins TRBV19 to TRBJ1-4; weak D call: TRBD1 (6 bases). This CDR3 is 15 amino acids long. Germline CDR1 is LNHDA and CDR2 is SQIVND (reference sequence). V was clipped by 6 bases and J by 0 bases, with 11 bases between them. The CDR3 nucleotides are TGTGCCAGTAGCCCTCGACAGGCAACTAATGAAAAACTGTTTTTT. As protein: CASSPRQATNEKLFF.

In this sample, this clone turned up a few times. The J gene is TRBJ2-2, the V gene TRBV4-3; 7 bases line up with TRBD2. Germline lookup yields CDR1 LGHNA and CDR2 YSLEER. V dropped 0 bases and J dropped 6; count of bases not matched to a gene: 4. CDR3 length: 15 amino acids. Here the CDR3 reads CASSQENREAGELFF. CDR3 DNA: TGCGCCAGCAGCCAAGAGAACCGGGAGGCCGGGGAGCTGTTTTTT.